This TCR beta chain was identified during a study of identical twins. TCRdb re-called the 5' RACE reads with MiXCR, one entry per CDR3 protein. The repertoire holds about 730,000 distinct CDR3 sequences, with 21% as singletons. In this sample, this clonotype turned up a few times. The V gene's germline CDR1 is SEHNR and CDR2 FQNEAQ (reference sequence). The CDR3 sequence is 11 residues long. The ends lost 5 bases at V and 18 bases at J; junction bases unmatched: 4. These data were likewise used in another study, on T cells expressing NK-cell markers. Per that study: In the group of eight sequenced donors, seven were HCMV-seropositive and one was seronegative.

The chain carries TRBV7-9 and TRBJ1-6; TRBD1 aligns across 10 bases. The source of this sequence is a woman between 18 and 29 years old in good health. The source material was PBMCs. The CDR3 bases are TGTGCCAGCAGCGAAGGGACAGGGGACCACTTT. Translating gives CASSEGTGDHF.